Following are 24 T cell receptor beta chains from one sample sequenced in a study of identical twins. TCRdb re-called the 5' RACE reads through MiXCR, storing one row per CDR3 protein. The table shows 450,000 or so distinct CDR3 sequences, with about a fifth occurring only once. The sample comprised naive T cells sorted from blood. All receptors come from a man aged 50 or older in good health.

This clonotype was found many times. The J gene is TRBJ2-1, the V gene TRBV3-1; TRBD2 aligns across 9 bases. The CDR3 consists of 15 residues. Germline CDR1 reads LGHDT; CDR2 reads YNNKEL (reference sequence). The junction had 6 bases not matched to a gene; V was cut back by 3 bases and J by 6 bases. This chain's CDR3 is CASSHLAGPINEQFF. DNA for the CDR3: TGTGCCAGCAGCCACCTAGCGGGGCCGATCAATGAGCAGTTCTTC.

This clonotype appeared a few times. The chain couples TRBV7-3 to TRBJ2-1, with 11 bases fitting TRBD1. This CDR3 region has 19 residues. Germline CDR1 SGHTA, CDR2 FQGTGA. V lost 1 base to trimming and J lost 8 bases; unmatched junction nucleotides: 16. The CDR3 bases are TGTGCCAGCAGCTTAAATCCGCGGACAGGGGGCCGATTGAGCGATGAGCAGTTCTTC. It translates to CASSLNPRTGGRLSDEQFF.

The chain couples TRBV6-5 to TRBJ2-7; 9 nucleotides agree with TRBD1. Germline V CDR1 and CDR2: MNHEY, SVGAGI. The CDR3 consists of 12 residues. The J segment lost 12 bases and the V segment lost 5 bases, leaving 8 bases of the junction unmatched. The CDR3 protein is CASSDPQGARYF. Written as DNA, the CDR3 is TGTGCCAGCAGTGACCCACAGGGGGCACGGTACTTC.

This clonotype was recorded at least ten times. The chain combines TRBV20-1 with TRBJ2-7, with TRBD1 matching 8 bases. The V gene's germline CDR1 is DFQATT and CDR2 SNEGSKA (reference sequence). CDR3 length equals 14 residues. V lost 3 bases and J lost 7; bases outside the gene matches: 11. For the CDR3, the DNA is TGCAGTGCTAGGTTCGGCGCAGGGGGCAGTGAGCAGTACTTC. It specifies CSARFGAGGSEQYF.

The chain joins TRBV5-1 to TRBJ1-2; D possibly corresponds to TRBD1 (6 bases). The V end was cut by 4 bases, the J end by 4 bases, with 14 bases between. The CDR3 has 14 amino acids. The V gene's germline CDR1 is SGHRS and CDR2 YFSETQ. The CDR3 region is CASSPQSGAYGYTF. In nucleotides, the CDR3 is TGCGCCAGCAGCCCTCAATCAGGGGCCTATGGCTACACCTTC.

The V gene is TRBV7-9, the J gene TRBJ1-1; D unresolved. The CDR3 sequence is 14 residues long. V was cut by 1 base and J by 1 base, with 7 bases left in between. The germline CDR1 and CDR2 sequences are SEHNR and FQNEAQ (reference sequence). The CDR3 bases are TGTGCCAGCAGCTTAGGCAACCCGAACACTGAAGCTTTCTTT. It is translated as CASSLGNPNTEAFF.

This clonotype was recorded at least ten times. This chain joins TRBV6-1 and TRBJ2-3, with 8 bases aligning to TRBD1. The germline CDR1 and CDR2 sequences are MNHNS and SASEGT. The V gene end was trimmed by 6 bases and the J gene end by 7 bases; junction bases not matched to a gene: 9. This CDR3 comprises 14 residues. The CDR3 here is CASRDDRGSNTQYF. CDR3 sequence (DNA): TGTGCCAGCAGGGACGACAGGGGTTCTAATACGCAGTATTTT.

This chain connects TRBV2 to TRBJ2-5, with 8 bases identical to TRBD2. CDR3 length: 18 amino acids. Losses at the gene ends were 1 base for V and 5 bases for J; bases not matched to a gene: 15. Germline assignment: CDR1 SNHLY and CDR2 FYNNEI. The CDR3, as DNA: TGTGCCAGCAGTGAAGGGGCGGGGGGCCTCTGGAGCGTTGAGACCCAGTACTTC. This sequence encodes CASSEGAGGLWSVETQYF.

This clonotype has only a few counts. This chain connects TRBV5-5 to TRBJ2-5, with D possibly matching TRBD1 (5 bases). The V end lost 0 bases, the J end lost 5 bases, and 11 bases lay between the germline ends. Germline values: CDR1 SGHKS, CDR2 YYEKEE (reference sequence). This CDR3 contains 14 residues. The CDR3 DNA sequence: TGTGCCAGCAGCTTGGTGGGGCCGTGGGAGACCCAGTACTTC. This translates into CASSLVGPWETQYF. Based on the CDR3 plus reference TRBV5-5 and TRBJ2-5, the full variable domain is DAGVTQSPTHLIKTRGQQVTLRCSPISGHKSVSWYQQVLGQGPQFIFQYYEKEERGRGNFPDRFSARQFPNYSSELNVNALLLGDSALYLCASSLVGPWETQYFGPGTRLLVL.

CDR3 DNA: TGTGCCAGCAGCTTGGGCCAGATCGCTAACTATGGCTACACCTTC. Translation gives CASSLGQIANYGYTF. V gene TRBV5-4 combines with J gene TRBJ1-2; no reliable D call. V lost 0 bases, J lost 0 bases, and 9 bases lay in between. The length of the CDR3 is 15 residues. Germline CDR1 SGHNT, CDR2 YYREEE (reference sequence).

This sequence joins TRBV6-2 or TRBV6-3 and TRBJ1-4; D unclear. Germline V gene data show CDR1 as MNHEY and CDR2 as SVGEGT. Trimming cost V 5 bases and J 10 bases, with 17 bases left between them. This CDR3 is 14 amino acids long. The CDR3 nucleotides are TGTGCCAGCAGTGCGGGTGGCCAGAGTCGAAAACTGTTTTTT. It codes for CASSAGGQSRKLFF.

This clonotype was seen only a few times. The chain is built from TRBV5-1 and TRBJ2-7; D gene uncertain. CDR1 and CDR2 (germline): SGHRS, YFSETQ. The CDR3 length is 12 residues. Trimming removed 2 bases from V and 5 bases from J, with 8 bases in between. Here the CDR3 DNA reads TGCGCCAGCAGCTTTTCAAACAACGAGCAGTACTTC. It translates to CASSFSNNEQYF.

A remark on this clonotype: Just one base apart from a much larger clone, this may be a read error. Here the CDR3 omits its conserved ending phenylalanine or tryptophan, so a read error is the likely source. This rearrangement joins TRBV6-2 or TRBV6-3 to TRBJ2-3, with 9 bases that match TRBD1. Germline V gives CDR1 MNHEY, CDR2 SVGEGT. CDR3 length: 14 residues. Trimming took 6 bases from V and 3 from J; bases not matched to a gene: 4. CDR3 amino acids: CASSDRGKTDTQYL. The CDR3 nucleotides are TGTGCCAGCAGCGACAGGGGGAAGACAGATACGCAGTATTTA.

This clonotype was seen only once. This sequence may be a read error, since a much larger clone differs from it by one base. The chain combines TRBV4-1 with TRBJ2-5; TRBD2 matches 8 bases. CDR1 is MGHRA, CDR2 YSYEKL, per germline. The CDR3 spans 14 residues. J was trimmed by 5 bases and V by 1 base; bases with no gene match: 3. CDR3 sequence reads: CASSQGTSLETQYF. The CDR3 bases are TGCGCCAGCAGCCAAGGGACTAGCTTGGAGACCCAGTACTTC.

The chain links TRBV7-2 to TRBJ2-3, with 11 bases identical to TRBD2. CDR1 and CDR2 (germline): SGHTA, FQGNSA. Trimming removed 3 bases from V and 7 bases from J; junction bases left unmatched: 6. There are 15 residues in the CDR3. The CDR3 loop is CASSLDGTSGYTQYF. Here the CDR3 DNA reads TGTGCCAGCAGCTTGGACGGGACTAGCGGATATACGCAGTATTTT.

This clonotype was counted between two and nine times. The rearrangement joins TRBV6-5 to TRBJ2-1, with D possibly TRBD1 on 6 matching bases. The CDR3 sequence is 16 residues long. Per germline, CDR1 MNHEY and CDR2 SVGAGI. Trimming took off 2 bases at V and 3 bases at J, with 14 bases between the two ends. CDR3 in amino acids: CASSYVYGTNYNEQFF. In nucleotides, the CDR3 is TGTGCCAGCAGTTACGTTTACGGGACAAACTACAATGAGCAGTTCTTC.

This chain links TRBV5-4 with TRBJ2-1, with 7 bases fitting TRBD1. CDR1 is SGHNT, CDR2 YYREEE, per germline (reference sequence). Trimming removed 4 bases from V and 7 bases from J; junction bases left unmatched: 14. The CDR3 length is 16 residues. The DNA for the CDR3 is TGTGCCAGCAGCCCCTGGCAGGGGGACCAGAGAAATGAGCAGTTCTTC. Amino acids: CASSPWQGDQRNEQFF.

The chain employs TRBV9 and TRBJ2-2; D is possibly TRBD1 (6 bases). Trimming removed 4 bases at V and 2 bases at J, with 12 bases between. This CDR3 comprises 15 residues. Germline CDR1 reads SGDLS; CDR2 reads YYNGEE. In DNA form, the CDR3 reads TGTGCCAGCAGCATAAAGACAGGCAACACCGGGGAGCTGTTTTTT. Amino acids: CASSIKTGNTGELFF.

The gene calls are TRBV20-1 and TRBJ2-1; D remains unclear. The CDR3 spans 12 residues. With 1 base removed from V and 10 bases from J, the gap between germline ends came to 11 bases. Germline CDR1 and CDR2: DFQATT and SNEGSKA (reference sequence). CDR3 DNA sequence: TGCAGTGCTAGAGTTCGGGTCGGGGAGCAGTTCTTC. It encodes CSARVRVGEQFF.

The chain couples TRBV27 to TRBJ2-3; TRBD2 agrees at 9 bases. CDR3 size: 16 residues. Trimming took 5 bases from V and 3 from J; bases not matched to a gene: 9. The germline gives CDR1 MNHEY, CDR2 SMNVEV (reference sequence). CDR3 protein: CASSLLAGISTDTQYF. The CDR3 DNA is TGTGCCAGCAGTCTTCTAGCGGGGATTTCAACAGATACGCAGTATTTT.

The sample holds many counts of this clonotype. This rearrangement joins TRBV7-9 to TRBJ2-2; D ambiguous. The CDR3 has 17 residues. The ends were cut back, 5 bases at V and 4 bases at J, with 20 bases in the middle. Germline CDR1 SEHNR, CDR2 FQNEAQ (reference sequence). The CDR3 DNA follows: TGTGCCAGCAGCGATTCGCCCGCTATCGGAGTCACCGGGGAGCTGTTTTTT. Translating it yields CASSDSPAIGVTGELFF.

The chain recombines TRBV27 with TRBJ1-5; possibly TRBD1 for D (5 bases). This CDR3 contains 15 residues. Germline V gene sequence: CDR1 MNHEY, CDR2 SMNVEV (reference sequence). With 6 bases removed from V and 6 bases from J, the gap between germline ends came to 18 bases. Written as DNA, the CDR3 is TGTGCCAGCAGACAGGTAGGATCACTAAGTCAGCCCCAGCATTTT. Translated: CASRQVGSLSQPQHF.

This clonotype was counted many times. The CDR3 spells CASSQGPSGSNEQYF. CDR3 bases: TGCGCCAGCAGCCAAGGTCCTAGCGGGAGCAACGAGCAGTACTTC. This chain uses TRBV4-3 with TRBJ2-7; 10 nucleotides agree with TRBD2. V trimming: 1 base; J trimming: 5 bases; junction bases outside the gene matches: 5. There are 15 residues in the CDR3. The germline V gene encodes CDR1 LGHNA and CDR2 YSLEER.

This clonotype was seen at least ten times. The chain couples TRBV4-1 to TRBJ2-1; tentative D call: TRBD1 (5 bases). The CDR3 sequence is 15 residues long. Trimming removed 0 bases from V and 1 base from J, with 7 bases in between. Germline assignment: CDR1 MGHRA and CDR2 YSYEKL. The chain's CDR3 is CASSQDQGSYNEQFF. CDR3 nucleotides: TGCGCCAGCAGCCAAGATCAGGGTTCCTACAATGAGCAGTTCTTC.